This T cell receptor beta chain is from a study of T-cell reconstitution after alpha-beta-depleted transplantation in children. TCRbeta library construction was performed incorporating unique molecular identifiers. One entry per CDR3 protein, called by TCRdb with MiXCR from the PCR reads. The sample lists approximately 400,000 distinct CDR3 sequences, about a tenth seen once, with roughly 6% in the top ten. V was trimmed by 6 bases and J by 5 bases, leaving 19 bases between them. The germline V gene has CDR1 DFQATT and CDR2 SNEGSKA (reference sequence). This CDR3 spans 14 amino acids. The source was PBMCs from the stem cell graft donor, collected from the stem cell graft. This sequence was found in a human donor who donated a stem cell graft to a child with acute myeloid leukemia. The rearrangement uses TRBV20-1 and TRBJ2-5; D gene uncertain. The CDR3: CSAAPGVVGETQYF. In DNA form, the CDR3 reads TGCAGTGCGGCCCCTGGGGTTGTGGGGGAGACCCAGTACTTC.